This T cell receptor (beta chain) was captured in a study of T cells in Graves' hyperthyroidism and ophthalmopathy. As for the study in general: Initial diagnosis, before any treatment, was when peripheral blood was collected.

Ten or more counts support this clonotype. Ophthalmopathy patients all had a Clinical Activity Score of at least 3, a NOSPECS grade of at least 4 and disease under 3 months old. Exclusion of a patient resulted from uncontrolled infection, other autoimmune disease, pregnancy or lactation. PBMCs were collected from an approximately 10 ml volume of fresh peripheral blood. Amplified regions were TCR beta CDR3 sequences from RNA transcripts. First-round RT-PCR targeting the TCR CDR3 was performed with the HTBI primer set. TCRdb used MiXCR to reprocess the multiplex PCR reads, holding one entry per CDR3 protein. The sample lists a few hundred thousand distinct CDR3 sequences, about a sixth seen once, with less than 3.5% in the top ten. Sequenced input: blood. This sequence was found in a woman in her forties with Graves' ophthalmopathy.

DNA of the CDR3: TGTGCCAGCAGTGAAAGAACGACGGCCCTGGGAGATGGCTACACCTTC. This gives the protein CASSERTTALGDGYTF. The chain combines TRBV2 with TRBJ1-2, with D unresolved. Germline V gives CDR1 SNHLY, CDR2 FYNNEI. Trimming took 2 bases from V and 6 from J, leaving 19 bases between them. The CDR3 has 16 residues.